Presented here are 25 T cell receptor beta chains from one specimen sequenced in a study of circulating tumor DNA in untreated peripheral T-cell lymphoma. Profiling relied on immunoSEQ multiplex PCR, and the TCRdb table lists in-frame clones only, not all of them. This table has around 5,000 clones, roughly two thirds appearing once. The sequencing input was tumor tissue. The receptors were sampled from a human donor with peripheral T-cell lymphoma.

The CDR3 loop reads CASSWKVQTGELFF. CDR3 nucleotide sequence: TGTGCCAGCAGTTGGAAAGTTCAAACCGGGGAGCTGTTTTTT. The gene calls are TRBV28 and TRBJ2-2; no reliable D call. Germline-derived CDR1 and CDR2 are MDHEN and SYDVKM. The ends were cut back, 4 bases at V and 5 bases at J, with 11 bases in the middle. This CDR3 comprises 14 residues.

The chain has TRBV5-1 and TRBJ2-3, with D perhaps matching TRBD1 (6 bases). Germline V lookup: CDR1 SGHRS, CDR2 YFSETQ. The germline V and J ends were trimmed by 4 bases and 3 bases, with 21 bases remaining between them. This CDR3 contains 17 residues. The CDR3 region is CASSQDVTGGWTDTQYF. DNA of the CDR3: TGCGCCAGCAGCCAAGATGTGACAGGAGGTTGGACAGATACGCAGTATTTT.

This clone was observed a handful of times. This chain connects TRBV28 to TRBJ2-1; 7 nucleotides agree with TRBD2. The CDR3 loop spans 15 amino acids. CDR1 MDHEN and CDR2 SYDVKM come from the germline V gene. After removal of 3 bases from V and 6 bases from J, the junction contained 8 bases not matched to a gene. The CDR3 region has the DNA TGTGCCAGCAGTTTGACTAGCCCCACTCGCAATGAGCAGTTCTTC. This sequence encodes CASSLTSPTRNEQFF.

The chain links TRBV28 to TRBJ2-1; 8 positions match TRBD2. The CDR3 runs 15 residues. V gave up 6 bases and J gave up 2 bases; unmatched junction bases: 6. CDR1 and CDR2 (germline): MDHEN, SYDVKM. The CDR3 is CASSYSGVPYNEQFF. DNA of the CDR3: TGTGCCAGCAGCTATAGCGGGGTGCCCTACAATGAGCAGTTCTTC.

The genes are TRBV29-1 and TRBJ2-7, with a possible D match to TRBD2 (6 bases). CDR3 length: 14 amino acids. Germline loops: CDR1 SQVTM, CDR2 ANQGSEA. With 6 bases removed from V and 1 base from J, the gap between germline ends came to 16 bases. CDR3 sequence reads: CSVAGGVMSYEQYF. The CDR3 DNA follows: TGCAGCGTGGCGGGCGGGGTGATGTCCTACGAGCAGTACTTC.

The chain links TRBV28 to TRBJ2-1; D not certain. Germline V gene data show CDR1 as MDHEN and CDR2 as SYDVKM. The CDR3 has 13 residues. The germline V and J ends were trimmed by 3 bases and 6 bases, with 9 bases remaining between them. The DNA of the CDR3 is TGTGCCAGCAGTTTTGCAGAGAGCAATGAGCAGTTCTTC. The encoded protein is CASSFAESNEQFF.

This clone showed up just a few times. This chain connects TRBV28 to TRBJ2-7, with D perhaps TRBD2 (5 bases). V was cut by 9 bases and J by 9 bases, with 24 bases left in between. This CDR3 is 14 amino acids long. CDR1 is MDHEN, CDR2 SYDVKM, per germline. The chain's CDR3 is CASSPPNGNKGQYF. The DNA for the CDR3 is TGTGCCAGTTCCCCCCCTAACGGGAACAAGGGGCAGTACTTC.

The V call is TRBV29-1, the J call TRBJ2-1; 7 nucleotides align to TRBD1. The CDR3 sequence is 16 residues long. Germline V gene lookup returns CDR1 SQVTM and CDR2 ANQGSEA. J was trimmed by 0 bases and V by 2 bases; bases with no gene match: 7. In nucleotides, the CDR3 is TGCAGCGTTGAACCAACGGACAGGCCCTCCTACAATGAGCAGTTCTTC. It yields the protein CSVEPTDRPSYNEQFF.

The V call is TRBV12-5, the J call TRBJ2-3; the D gene is possibly TRBD2 (6 bases). The CDR3 is 16 residues long. The V gene's germline CDR1 is LGHNT and CDR2 FRNRAP. Trimming left V 6 bases short and J 1 base short, with 17 bases between. The CDR3 loop reads CASGRGASSGTDTQYF. The CDR3 DNA reads TGTGCTAGTGGCCGCGGGGCGTCCTCCGGCACAGATACGCAGTATTTT.

V and J are TRBV28 and TRBJ2-7; 9 bases fit TRBD2. Germline loops: CDR1 MDHEN, CDR2 SYDVKM. The J segment lost 4 bases and the V segment lost 5 bases, leaving 12 bases of the junction unmatched. CDR3 length: 16 residues. The CDR3 region is CASSPLAGSSPYEQYF. Here the CDR3 DNA reads TGTGCCAGCAGTCCCCTAGCGGGAAGTAGCCCTTACGAGCAGTACTTC. Full variable domain (missing parts from reference TRBV28 and TRBJ2-7): DVKVTQSSRYLVKRTGEKVFLECVQDMDHENMFWYRQDPGLGLRLIYFSYDVKMKEKGDIPEGYSVSREKKERFSLILESASTNQTSMYLCASSPLAGSSPYEQYFGPGTRLTVT.

This sequence joins TRBV6-8 and TRBJ2-1; 13 bases align to TRBD2. V was clipped by 6 bases and J by 5 bases; unmatched bases: 13. This CDR3 is built from 18 residues. Looked up from germline, CDR1 is MNHGY and CDR2 is SAAAGT. CDR3 coding DNA: TGTGCCAGCAGCCCCGGGACTAGCGGGATCGGGAGGCACAATGAGCAGTTCTTC. It codes for CASSPGTSGIGRHNEQFF.

The V gene is TRBV2, the J gene TRBJ1-4; possible D gene TRBD1, 5 bases. The CDR3 consists of 14 residues. CDR1 is SNHLY, CDR2 FYNNEI, per germline. The ends were cut back, 1 base at V and 4 bases at J, with 7 bases in the middle. The CDR3 region is CASSEEGLNEKLFF. The CDR3 nucleotides read TGTGCCAGCAGTGAAGAGGGACTTAATGAAAAACTGTTTTTT.

This chain uses TRBV18 with TRBJ1-5; D is ambiguous. The CDR3 consists of 17 residues. Germline loops: CDR1 KGHSH, CDR2 LQKENI. The germline V and J ends were trimmed by 4 bases and 1 base, with 17 bases remaining between them. CDR3 amino acids: CASSQNPGEESNQPQHF. DNA of the CDR3: TGTGCCAGCTCACAGAATCCGGGAGAAGAAAGCAATCAGCCCCAGCATTTT.

The chain employs TRBV5-1 and TRBJ2-3; 7 bases are shared with TRBD2. Trimming at V came to 0 bases and at J to 2 bases, leaving 6 bases not matched to a gene. The CDR3 has 16 amino acids. Germline CDR1 reads SGHRS; CDR2 reads YFSETQ. CDR3: CASSLAASGYTDTQYF. The CDR3 nucleotides are TGCGCCAGCAGCTTGGCGGCTAGCGGATACACAGATACGCAGTATTTT.

The chain is built from TRBV28 and TRBJ2-1; the match to TRBD2 covers 10 bases. This CDR3 is 15 amino acids long. The J segment lost 4 bases and the V segment lost 7 bases, leaving 7 bases of the junction unmatched. Germline values: CDR1 MDHEN, CDR2 SYDVKM. DNA for the CDR3: TGTGCCAGCACCACCCCGACTAGCGGGTACAATGAGCAGTTCTTC. This translates into CASTTPTSGYNEQFF. Using reference TRBV28 and TRBJ2-1 for the parts outside the CDR3, the full variable domain is DVKVTQSSRYLVKRTGEKVFLECVQDMDHENMFWYRQDPGLGLRLIYFSYDVKMKEKGDIPEGYSVSREKKERFSLILESASTNQTSMYLCASTTPTSGYNEQFFGPGTRLTVL.

This rearrangement joins TRBV25-1 to TRBJ2-3; D is unresolved. The germline V gene encodes CDR1 MGHDK and CDR2 SYGVNS. The CDR3 loop spans 14 amino acids. V lost 3 bases and J lost 3, with 10 bases in between. The CDR3 loop reads CASSDSSRTDTQYF. As DNA, the CDR3 is TGTGCCAGCAGTGATTCGTCGAGGACAGATACGCAGTATTTT.

V gene TRBV6-8 combines with J gene TRBJ1-3; D is perhaps TRBD1 (6 bases). The CDR3 totals 15 residues. V lost 6 bases and J lost 0, with 12 bases in between. Germline lookup yields CDR1 MNHGY and CDR2 SAAAGT. CDR3 DNA: TGTGCCAGCAGAGACACAGGGCCCTCTGGAAACACCATATATTTT. Translation gives CASRDTGPSGNTIYF.

There are a few counts of this clone. CDR3 sequence reads: CASRRGQELNTEAFF. DNA for the CDR3: TGCGCCAGCAGAAGGGGACAAGAGCTGAACACTGAAGCTTTCTTT. The V gene is TRBV1, the J gene TRBJ1-1; the tabulated D call, TRBD1, remains unverified against the DNA. TRBV1 counts as a pseudogene. CDR3 length: 15 residues.

The chain has TRBV5-1 and TRBJ2-2, with 8 bases lining up with TRBD2. There are 15 residues in the CDR3. V lost 2 bases and J lost 3; bases outside the gene matches: 3. Looked up from germline, CDR1 is SGHRS and CDR2 is YFSETQ. The CDR3 spells CASSLGTRDTGELFF. CDR3 coding DNA: TGCGCCAGCAGCTTAGGGACTAGGGACACCGGGGAGCTGTTTTTT.

Worth noting for this clone: The junction shows a germline mismatch at one end, possibly a read error. The J gene is TRBJ1-1, the V gene TRBV28, with no clear D. Germline-derived CDR1 and CDR2 are MDHEN and SYDVKM. The CDR3 totals 12 residues. CDR3 sequence reads: CASSQSNSEAFF. For the CDR3, the DNA is TGTGCCAGCAGCCAGTCGAACAGTGAAGCTTTCTTT.

The chain carries TRBV18 and TRBJ2-5, with D possibly TRBD1 on 5 matching bases. The germline gives CDR1 KGHSH, CDR2 LQKENI. This CDR3 spans 16 amino acids. Trimming cost V 7 bases and J 5 bases, with 23 bases left between them. CDR3 DNA: TGTGCCAGCTTTGACATAACCCAGGGATTCGGGGAGACCCAGTACTTC. Protein: CASFDITQGFGETQYF.

This clone has a single count. The chain uses TRBV5-1 and TRBJ1-1; D is undetermined. With 4 bases removed from V and 5 bases from J, the gap between germline ends came to 18 bases. This CDR3 is built from 15 residues. The germline V gene encodes CDR1 SGHRS and CDR2 YFSETQ. CDR3 in amino acids: CASSPLGSSRTEAFF. The CDR3 nucleotides read TGCGCCAGCAGCCCCCTCGGCTCTAGCAGGACTGAAGCTTTCTTT.

This chain joins TRBV2 and TRBJ1-5; D uncertain. V was shortened by 5 bases and J by 4 bases, with 24 bases between the two germline ends. Germline values: CDR1 SNHLY, CDR2 FYNNEI. CDR3 size: 18 residues. This CDR3 is CASSLARVWPALNQPQHF. CDR3 DNA: TGTGCCAGCAGTCTCGCGAGGGTTTGGCCGGCGTTAAATCAGCCCCAGCATTTT.

The chain carries TRBV19 and TRBJ2-1; 7 bases fit TRBD2. Germline assignment: CDR1 LNHDA and CDR2 SQIVND (reference sequence). The CDR3 contains 14 residues. With 8 bases clipped from V and 4 bases from J, the junction kept 8 bases outside the gene matches. CDR3 sequence reads: CASQSSGAYNEQFF. The CDR3 DNA sequence: TGTGCCAGTCAATCTAGCGGAGCATACAATGAGCAGTTCTTC.

The chain uses TRBV5-1 and TRBJ2-1; 7 nucleotides line up with TRBD2. The CDR3 totals 15 residues. Germline lookup yields CDR1 SGHRS and CDR2 YFSETQ. The ends lost 1 base at V and 2 bases at J; junction bases unmatched: 3. The CDR3 region has the DNA TGCGCCAGCAGCTTGATCGCGGGGGCCTACAATGAGCAGTTCTTC. Translation gives CASSLIAGAYNEQFF.